Below, 9 T cell receptor beta chains from the same sample are listed, as sequenced in a study of cytomegalovirus exposure and HLA in healthy donors. The PCR was carried out with 60 Vbeta primers and 13 Jbeta primers. Clones were read by immunoSEQ multiplex PCR, and TCRdb kept only the in-frame ones, dropping some. The sample consists of approximately 130,000 clones, approximately 80% of them appearing once. Sequencing was performed on PBMCs. These receptors were obtained from a middle-aged man in good health and CMV-seronegative.

This clone was recorded a few times. The chain is built from TRBV27 and TRBJ1-1; D is undetermined. The CDR3 spans 14 residues. The germline CDR1 and CDR2 sequences are MNHEY and SMNVEV (reference sequence). Trimming shortened V by 5 bases and J by 3 bases, and 13 bases separated the two germline ends. The CDR3 region is CASSDPQRDTEAFF. Here the CDR3 DNA reads TGTGCCAGCAGTGATCCCCAGCGGGACACTGAAGCTTTCTTT.

The V and J genes are TRBV6-6 and TRBJ1-4, with 8 bases matching TRBD1. Germline-derived CDR1 and CDR2 are MNHNY and SVGAGI (reference sequence). CDR3 length: 16 residues. J was trimmed by 4 bases and V by 4 bases; bases with no gene match: 8. The CDR3 bases are TGTGCCAGCAGTTCCCAGGACAGGGCGATTAATGAAAAACTGTTTTTT. This encodes CASSSQDRAINEKLFF.

The genes are TRBV9 and TRBJ1-4; TRBD1 aligns across 7 bases. V lost 3 bases, J lost 12 bases, and 11 bases stayed unmatched. The CDR3 is made up of 14 amino acids. CDR1 and CDR2 from the germline V gene are SGDLS and YYNGEE. In DNA, the CDR3 is TGTGCCAGCAGCGCAACGGGACAGCCTTTCCAACTGTTTTTT. Translated, it gives CASSATGQPFQLFF. Full variable domain (outside the CDR3, taken from reference TRBV9 and TRBJ1-4): DSGVTQTPKHLITATGQRVTLRCSPRSGDLSVYWYQQSLDQGLQFLIQYYNGEERAKGNILERFSAQQFPDLHSELNLSSLELGDSALYFCASSATGQPFQLFFGSGTQLSVL.

This clone was picked up one time. Other DNA sequences in this specimen translate into the identical CDR3. The V call is TRBV19, the J call TRBJ2-2, with 7 nucleotides matching TRBD1. Germline V gene sequence: CDR1 LNHDA, CDR2 SQIVND (reference sequence). The CDR3 totals 13 residues. V dropped 9 bases and J dropped 6; count of bases not matched to a gene: 7. The CDR3 here is CASRGGRAGELFF. The CDR3, as DNA: TGTGCCAGCAGAGGGGGCCGGGCCGGGGAGCTGTTTTTT.

The rearrangement links TRBV27 to TRBJ2-5; possibly TRBD1 for D (6 bases). The CDR3 covers 14 residues. The germline V gene encodes CDR1 MNHEY and CDR2 SMNVEV (reference sequence). The V end was cut by 6 bases, the J end by 5 bases, with 16 bases between. This CDR3 is CASSPIQGSETQYF. The CDR3 DNA reads as TGTGCCAGCAGCCCAATACAGGGATCGGAGACCCAGTACTTC.

A single count supports this clone. The chain is built from TRBV7-2 and TRBJ1-4; no clear D gene. Trimming took off 5 bases at V and 3 bases at J, with 16 bases between the two ends. In germline, CDR1 is SGHTA, CDR2 FQGNSA. This CDR3 has 16 residues. In DNA form, the CDR3 reads TGTGCCAGCAGCCCAAACCCACGGGTGGCTAATGAAAAACTGTTTTTT. This gives the protein CASSPNPRVANEKLFF.

J is TRBJ2-7 and V is TRBV6-1; D might be TRBD1 (5 bases). Trimming pared 4 bases from V and 3 bases from J, leaving 10 bases between. This CDR3 is built from 13 residues. Germline lookup yields CDR1 MNHNS and CDR2 SASEGT. CDR3 sequence reads: CASSATDFYEQYF. CDR3 DNA: TGTGCCAGCAGTGCGACAGATTTCTACGAGCAGTACTTC.

The chain joins TRBV29-1 to TRBJ2-3, with D perhaps TRBD2 (6 bases). In germline, CDR1 is SQVTM, CDR2 ANQGSEA. V dropped 1 base and J dropped 3 bases, with 14 bases sitting between them. The CDR3 has 15 residues. The CDR3 loop reads CSVEGSGGKTDTQYF. In DNA, the CDR3 is TGCAGCGTTGAAGGGAGTGGCGGGAAAACAGATACGCAGTATTTT.

This clone occurred once. V is TRBV7-8 and J is TRBJ2-1; TRBD1 agrees at 7 bases. The CDR3 runs to 16 residues. The J segment lost 0 bases and the V segment lost 5 bases, leaving 7 bases of the junction unmatched. Germline V gene lookup returns CDR1 SGHVS and CDR2 FQNEAQ. This CDR3 reads CASSEDRPPSYNEQFF. The CDR3 nucleotides read TGTGCCAGCAGCGAGGACAGGCCGCCCTCCTACAATGAGCAGTTCTTC.